This TCR beta chain came from a study of blood T cell repertoires in COVID-19. Study-level information: PBMCs, B-cell-depleted T cells, or T cells provided the cDNA or gDNA that made up the material.

Repertoires were generated with immunoSEQ multiplex PCR, while TCRdb's copy carries only in-frame clones and drops some. This table holds 89,000 or so clones, 85% found once. The CDR3 has 14 residues. CDR1 and CDR2 (germline): SGHAT, FQNNGV. Trimming removed 5 bases from V and 7 bases from J; junction bases left unmatched: 7. This sequence joins TRBV11-2 and TRBJ1-4; 7 positions match TRBD1. The clonotype was recovered from a man of 80 years or more with acute or convalescent COVID-19. Sample: peripheral blood. Here the CDR3 reads CASSDRQGPEKLFF. The CDR3 region has the DNA TGTGCCAGCAGCGATCGACAGGGTCCTGAAAAACTGTTTTTT.